This is a list of T cell receptor beta chains from one sample in a study of blood T cell repertoires in COVID-19. The table came from immunoSEQ multiplex PCR; TCRdb's copy has only in-frame clones and leaves some out. The profile shows 250,000 to 300,000 clones, 87% of them singletons. Sequencing used peripheral blood. Receptor source: a woman aged 50 to 65 who had recovered from COVID-19. CDR3s include the opening cysteine and the closing phenylalanine or tryptophan. Each record gives: V gene, J gene, clone size, D gene, CDR3 protein, CDR3 DNA. A D gene is named only where the DNA matches it firmly. Not all rows give a size; the values are once, few, many and, for expanded clones, a class.

TRBV20-1,TRBJ1-1,-,-,CSARGRAFF,TGCAGTGCACGGGGGAGAGCTTTCTTT
TRBV9,TRBJ1-3,-,-,CASSIGRGSGNTIYF,TGTGCCAGCAGCATCGGACGGGGCTCTGGAAACACCATATATTTT
TRBV7-2,TRBJ2-1,-,-,CASSLARLYNEQFF,TGTGCCAGCAGCTTAGCGCGGCTATACAATGAGCAGTTCTTC
TRBV4-2,TRBJ1-2,-,TRBD1,CASSHGRAQGVNYGYTF,TGTGCCAGCAGCCACGGACGGGCCCAGGGGGTCAACTATGGCTACACCTTC
TRBV7-6,TRBJ2-7,few,-,CASSLGHTQQYF,TGTGCCAGCAGCCTAGGACATACCCAGCAGTACTTC
TRBV27,TRBJ1-6,-,TRBD1,CASSFPDRGQPPLHF,TGTGCCAGCAGTTTTCCCGACAGGGGGCAGCCACCCCTCCACTTT
TRBV12-3/TRBV12-4,TRBJ1-2,-,-,CASSLDGTHGYTF,TGTGCCAGCAGTTTAGACGGTACCCATGGCTACACCTTC
TRBV18,TRBJ2-1,once,-,CASREYGGINEQFF,TGTGCCAGCCGGGAATATGGGGGCATCAATGAGCAGTTCTTC
TRBV7-2,TRBJ1-5,once,TRBD1,CASSRDRGFNQPQHF,TGTGCCAGCAGCCGGGACAGGGGGTTCAATCAGCCCCAGCATTTT
TRBV19,TRBJ2-1,-,TRBD2,CASSIRGMVAGVGEQFF,TGTGCCAGTAGTATAAGGGGCATGGTAGCGGGAGTAGGGGAGCAGTTCTTC
TRBV7-4,TRBJ2-7,-,-,CASSLVSVRGAFYEQYF,TGTGCCAGCAGCTTAGTATCGGTCAGGGGAGCTTTCTACGAGCAGTACTTC
TRBV4-2,TRBJ2-7,-,TRBD2,CASSQVGSGGAYEQYF,TGTGCCAGCAGCCAAGTCGGTAGCGGGGGGGCCTACGAGCAGTACTTC
TRBV16,TRBJ2-6,-,TRBD1,CASSLRGTGANVLTF,TGTGCCAGCAGCCTCAGGGGGACTGGGGCCAACGTCCTGACTTTC
TRBV7-8,TRBJ2-7,few,-,CASSSVSYEQYF,TGTGCCAGCAGCTCCGTGTCCTACGAGCAGTACTTC
TRBV7-3,TRBJ1-2,-,-,CASSLPEEVKETNYGYTF,TGTGCCAGCAGCCTACCCGAGGAGGTCAAGGAGACTAACTATGGCTACACCTTC
TRBV30,TRBJ2-3,once,-,CAWSVQVYTDTQYF,TGTGCCTGGAGTGTACAGGTTTACACAGATACGCAGTATTTT
TRBV6-2/TRBV6-3,TRBJ1-5,-,TRBD1,CASSYPTGGVLPQHF,TGTGCCAGCAGTTACCCGACAGGGGGTGTTTTGCCCCAGCATTTT
TRBV5-6,TRBJ1-2,few,TRBD1,CASSPRQGTNYGYTF,TGTGCCAGCAGCCCAAGACAGGGCACCAACTATGGCTACACCTTC
TRBV9,TRBJ1-5,-,-,CASSVGGQGQPQHF,TGTGCCAGCAGCGTAGGGGGGCAGGGTCAGCCCCAGCATTTT
TRBV18,TRBJ1-2,-,-,CASSPGTFNYGYTF,TGTGCCAGCTCACCCGGGACATTCAACTATGGCTACACCTTC
TRBV7-2,TRBJ2-5,-,TRBD2,CASSIYGTSGGETQYF,TGTGCCAGCAGCATATACGGGACTAGCGGGGGAGAGACCCAGTACTTC
TRBV30,TRBJ1-3,once,-,CAWSPGGGNTIYF,TGTGCCTGGAGCCCGGGCGGGGGAAACACCATATATTTT
TRBV19,TRBJ2-3,-,-,CASSTLHSGPGTDTQYF,TGTGCCAGTAGTACGCTCCACTCAGGGCCGGGCACAGATACGCAGTATTTT
TRBV3-1/TRBV3-2,TRBJ1-3,-,-,CASSQDSALSSGNTIYF,TGTGCCAGCAGCCAAGATTCTGCACTTAGCTCTGGAAACACCATATATTTT
TRBV10-3,TRBJ1-3,-,TRBD1,CAISLTGQSGNTIYF,TGTGCCATCAGTCTGACAGGGCAGTCTGGAAACACCATATATTTT
TRBV6-5,TRBJ1-2,once,-,CASLSTAGYTF,TGTGCCAGTCTCAGCACAGCTGGCTACACCTTC
TRBV2,TRBJ1-1,-,TRBD1,CASRGDSRNTEAFF,TGTGCCAGCAGGGGGGACAGCCGAAACACTGAAGCTTTCTTT
TRBV11-2,TRBJ2-2,-,-,CASSRVTGELFF,TGTGCCAGCAGCCGGGTTACCGGGGAGCTGTTTTTT
TRBV4-3,TRBJ1-3,-,TRBD1,CASSQDNRGYGNTIYF,TGCGCCAGCAGCCAAGATAACAGGGGGTATGGAAACACCATATATTTT
TRBV6-1,TRBJ1-6,-,-,CASSEGHSNSPLHF,TGTGCCAGCAGTGAGGGACACAGTAATTCACCCCTCCACTTT
TRBV19,TRBJ2-1,-,TRBD2,CASSPSSGGTYNEQFF,TGTGCCAGTAGTCCCTCCAGCGGGGGGACCTACAATGAGCAGTTCTTC
TRBV5-1,TRBJ2-4,-,-,CASSPGDTQGDIQYF,TGCGCCAGCAGCCCTGGGGACACCCAAGGGGACATTCAGTACTTC
TRBV30,TRBJ2-7,-,TRBD1,CAWGLVSGGEQYF,TGTGCCTGGGGATTGGTGTCAGGGGGTGAGCAGTACTTC
TRBV7-2,TRBJ1-2,few,TRBD1,CASSLEGANGYTF,TGTGCCAGCAGCTTAGAGGGGGCCAATGGCTACACCTTC
TRBV5-1,TRBJ1-4,-,-,CASSLRGMSEKLFF,TGCGCCAGCAGCTTGAGGGGCATGAGTGAAAAACTGTTTTTT
TRBV28,TRBJ2-5,-,-,CASSTTSTQYF,TGTGCCAGCAGCACAACTAGCACCCAGTACTTC
TRBV15,TRBJ1-1,-,-,CATSRDQASTEAFF,TGTGCCACCAGCAGAGATCAGGCAAGCACTGAAGCTTTCTTT
TRBV18,TRBJ1-4,once,-,CANSVGLNEKLFF,TGTGCCAACTCCGTGGGACTCAATGAAAAACTGTTTTTT
TRBV7-9,TRBJ2-7,-,-,CASRGLGRDEQYF,TGTGCCAGTCGCGGATTAGGTCGCGACGAGCAGTACTTC
TRBV6-5,TRBJ2-2,once,-,CASSRLGAGELFF,TGTGCCAGCAGCCGACTAGGGGCCGGGGAGCTGTTTTTT